This T cell receptor (beta chain) was found in a study of blood T cells in healthy people across ages (dated by TCRdb to the mid-2010s). Background on the whole study: In model experiments, roughly one uniquely barcoded TCR beta cDNA molecule per two T cells was captured by template switching. To track age-related changes in TCR beta repertoire diversity, the study relied on deep sequencing normalized with unique cDNA molecular identifiers. The donors were divided into four age groups: young (average about 15 years), middle-aged (about 40), aged (roughly 60) and long-lived (82). To avoid experimental bias, donors of different ages were spread randomly across the sequencing lanes. Two additional independent replicas of 1 million unique cDNA reads from the same blood draw were analyzed for two donors (one aged 18 to 29 and one aged 80 or older).

The donors were about 40 Caucasian individuals from Russia, aged roughly 6 to 100 years, who were systemically healthy. Around 10 milliliters of peripheral blood were collected from each donor into EDTA-treated Vacutainer tubes. Ficoll-Paque density-gradient centrifugation was used to isolate PBMCs, with at least 6.5 million per sample. Trizol reagent was used to extract total RNA from the PBMCs, yielding at least 6 micrograms per sample. The percentages of naive CD45RAhigh/CD27high T cells were determined by flow cytometry on a PBMC aliquot from every donor. Paper-wide results and their limitations: Because donor CMV infection status was unknown, age-related changes in expanded clonotypes were potentially confounded. Bulk unsorted PBMC profiling prevented conclusive comparison of naive and antigen-experienced compartments. Observed TCR beta diversity per million T cells fell roughly linearly with age, and a significant reduction was already apparent by age around 39. Estimates of total diversity based on one million sequenced T cells were considered lower bounds and underestimates. There was a strong correlation between observed TCR beta diversity and the percentage of naive T cells measured by flow cytometry. The long-lived group showed more naive CD4+ T cells, fewer expanded clones and increased TCR diversity than the aged group, suggesting age selection.

Comment on this clonotype: Its antigen is not yet known. No base qualities exist here, and no much larger clone lies one base off it.

V and J are truncated by 1 base and 3 bases respectively, leaving an intervening sequence of 12 bases. According to the germline V gene, CDR1 reads MGHRA and CDR2 reads YSYEKL. The CDR3 has 16 amino acids, counting the end cysteine and phenylalanine. CDR3 DNA is the only sequence kept; it has 48 bases, read in frame from the first base. Preparation of the library involved 5' RACE. The reads were generated on an Illumina HiSeq 2500. The second PCR ran for roughly 7 to 12 cycles and used a J-beta primer mix along with a sample-barcoded 5' primer. Each TCR beta cDNA molecule received a unique molecular identifier from a template-switch 5' adaptor carrying 12 random nucleotides. At least 3 million CDR3-containing paired-end reads were obtained from each sample. All of the RNA was converted into first-strand cDNA using the Mint cDNA synthesis kit, with a TRBC-specific oligonucleotide serving as the primer. Following uracil-DNA glycosylase treatment, all cDNA underwent a first 18-cycle PCR with the universal primers M1SS and BC2_uni_R. In the paper's pipeline: For normalization, 1 million high-quality reads were randomly selected from each sample, with every read carrying a distinct molecular identifier. Reads with shared molecular identifiers were discarded instead of being binned into consensus sequences. CDR3 identification, clonotype clustering and error correction used MiTCR with a Q25 quality threshold and the strictest error-elimination algorithm. A nonparametric unseen species model with Euler transformation was used to estimate a lower bound on total TCR beta diversity. In TCRdb, the public reads were trimmed at Q25 with fastp and aligned with MiXCR, with productive beta chains retained. Every CDR3 protein is listed once, alongside the most common genes and DNA of its rows. For this entry, the V and J calls and clone size follow TCRdb and not the study's own pipeline. The sample table lists roughly 1.4 million distinct CDR3 sequences, almost 60% of them with a count of one. The leading ten clones occupy about 6.7% of the sample.

The sample taken for sequencing was blood. The clonotype comes from a man aged 18-30 years in good health. Rearrangement joined TRBV4-1 to TRBJ2-2; the D region possibly corresponds to TRBD2 (7 bases align). The DNA is TGCGCCAGCAGCCAAGTCGGCGGGGGCCACACCGGGGAGCTGTTTTTT. Its amino acids are CASSQVGGGHTGELFF.